This TCR beta chain came from a study of cytomegalovirus exposure and HLA in healthy donors. CDR1 and CDR2 from the germline V gene are SGHRS and YFSETQ. J was trimmed by 8 bases and V by 0 bases; bases with no gene match: 3. This CDR3 comprises 13 residues. PCR primers comprised 60 Vbeta and 13 Jbeta primers. Here immunoSEQ multiplex PCR was the method, and the copy in TCRdb shows in-frame clones only, minus some. The repertoire has under 130,000 clones, more than 60% of them found once; the top ten carry roughly 5.6%. Points from the study as a whole: Most TCR sequences proved rare, with some public TCRs found in many donors.

Unrecorded immune exposure was likely among donors, who were nominally healthy when sampled. Comments on this clone: What it recognizes is unknown. This sample includes further DNA sequences coding for the same CDR3.

The chain carries TRBV5-1 and TRBJ1-2; 8 positions match TRBD1. The source of this sequence is a female donor in good health and CMV-seropositive. Sequencing was performed on PBMCs. Written as DNA, the CDR3 is TGCGCCAGCAGCTTGGGGACAGGGTACGGCTACACCTTC. It yields the protein CASSLGTGYGYTF.